This entry features one T cell receptor (beta chain) sequence. The antigen is undetermined. Germline V gives CDR1 SNHLY, CDR2 FYNNEI. This CDR3 has 13 residues. V gave up 2 bases and J gave up 6 bases, with 10 bases separating them. A multiplex PCR was run with 60 Vbeta primers and 13 Jbeta primers. Libraries were prepared by immunoSEQ multiplex PCR; TCRdb keeps only in-frame clonotypes and omits some of them. The data show roughly 100,000 clones, about 60% seen once. The data were taken from a study of cytomegalovirus exposure and HLA in healthy donors. Study-wide points: Cytomegalovirus-associated TCR beta chains were listed, numbering more than 150. In a later analysis, approximately 15,000 TCR beta sequences were associated with HLA alleles at 0.05 false discovery rate.

This chain uses TRBV2 with TRBJ1-1; D unresolved. The sample was PBMCs. This clonotype originated in a human donor in good health. CDR3 nucleotide sequence: TGTGCCAGCAGTGAAATGGAGGGAGCTGAAGCTTTCTTT. Protein product: CASSEMEGAEAFF.